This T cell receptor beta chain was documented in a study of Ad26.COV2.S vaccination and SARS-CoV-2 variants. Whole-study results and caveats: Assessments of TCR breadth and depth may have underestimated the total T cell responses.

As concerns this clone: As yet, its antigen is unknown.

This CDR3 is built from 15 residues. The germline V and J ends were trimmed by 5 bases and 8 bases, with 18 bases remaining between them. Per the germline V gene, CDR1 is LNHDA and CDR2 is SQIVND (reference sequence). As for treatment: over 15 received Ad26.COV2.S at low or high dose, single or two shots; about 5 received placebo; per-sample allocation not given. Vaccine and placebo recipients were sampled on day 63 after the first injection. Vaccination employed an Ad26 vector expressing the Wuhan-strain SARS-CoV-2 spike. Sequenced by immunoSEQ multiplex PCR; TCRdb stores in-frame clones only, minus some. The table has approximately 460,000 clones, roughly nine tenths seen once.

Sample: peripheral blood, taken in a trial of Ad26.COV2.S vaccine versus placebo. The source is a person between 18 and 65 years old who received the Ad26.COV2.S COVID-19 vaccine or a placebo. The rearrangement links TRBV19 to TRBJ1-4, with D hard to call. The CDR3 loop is CASSFFGQDEEKLFF. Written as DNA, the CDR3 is TGTGCCAGTAGTTTTTTTGGGCAGGACGAAGAAAAACTGTTTTTT.